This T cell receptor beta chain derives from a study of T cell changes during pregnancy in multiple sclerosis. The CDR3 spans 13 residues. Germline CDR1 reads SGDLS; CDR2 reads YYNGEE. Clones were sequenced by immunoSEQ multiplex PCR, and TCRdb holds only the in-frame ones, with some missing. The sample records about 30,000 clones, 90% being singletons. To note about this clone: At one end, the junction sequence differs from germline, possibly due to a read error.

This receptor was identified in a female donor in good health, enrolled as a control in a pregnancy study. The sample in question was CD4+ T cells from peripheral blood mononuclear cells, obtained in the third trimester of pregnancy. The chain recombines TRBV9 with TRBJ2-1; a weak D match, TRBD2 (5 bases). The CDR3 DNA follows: TGTGCCAGCAGTGTAGACTACTACAATGAGCAGTTCTTC. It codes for CASSVDYYNEQFF.